The present T cell receptor beta chain was sequenced within a study of blood T cell repertoires in COVID-19. Germline CDR1 SGDLS, CDR2 YYNGEE. The CDR3 contains 15 residues. V shed 6 bases and J 3 bases; nucleotides not matched to a gene: 9. This clone was counted only a few times. Libraries were prepared by immunoSEQ multiplex PCR; TCRdb keeps only in-frame clonotypes and omits some of them. The sample includes 65,000 to 85,000 clones, around 74% seen only once; the top ten take less than 6%. Input material: peripheral blood. The V and J genes are TRBV9 and TRBJ2-3; TRBD2 matches at 8 bases. The receptor's source is a woman at least 80 years old with active or convalescent COVID-19. Here the CDR3 DNA reads TGTGCCAGCAATTCGGGAGGGGGGGTTACAGATACGCAGTATTTT. Its translation: CASNSGGGVTDTQYF.